This T cell receptor beta chain appears in the sequencing data of a study of radiation and T cells in renal cell carcinoma. The CDR3 has 14 residues. Germline V lookup: CDR1 MNHEY, CDR2 SMNVEV (reference sequence). Trimming took off 8 bases at V and 1 base at J, with 12 bases between the two ends. Study-wide results and limits: In blood, top tumor clones expanded by 2 weeks, shrinking by 4.

Remarks on this clone: The antigen is not known.

Clones were read by immunoSEQ multiplex PCR, and TCRdb kept only the in-frame ones, dropping some. The data show about 88,000 clones, 70% to 90% seen once. The time point is: baseline pretreatment blood. Regarding treatment: 15 Gy SBRT to primary tumor, nephrectomy 4 weeks later. This receptor was obtained from a man in his fifties with renal cell carcinoma. The V call is TRBV27, the J call TRBJ2-1; D ambiguous. The material sequenced was blood, taken from a patient whose treatment included radiotherapy and nephrectomy. The CDR3 DNA reads as TGTGCCAGCGCCTCTGTGATTTCCTACAATGAGCAGTTCTTC. Residues: CASASVISYNEQFF.